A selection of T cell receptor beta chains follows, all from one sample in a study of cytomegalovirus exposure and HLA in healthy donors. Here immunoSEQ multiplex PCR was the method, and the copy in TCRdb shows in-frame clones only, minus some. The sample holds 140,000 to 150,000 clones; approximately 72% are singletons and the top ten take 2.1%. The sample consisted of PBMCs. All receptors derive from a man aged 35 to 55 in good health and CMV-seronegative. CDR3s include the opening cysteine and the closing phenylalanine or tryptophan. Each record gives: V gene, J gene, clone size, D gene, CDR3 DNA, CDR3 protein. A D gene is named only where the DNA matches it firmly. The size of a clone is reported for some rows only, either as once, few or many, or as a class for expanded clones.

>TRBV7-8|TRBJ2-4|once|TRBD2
TGTGCCAGCAGCCCCCAGGGTGCGGGAGGGCAGGACATCCAGTACTTC
CASSPQGAGGQDIQYF
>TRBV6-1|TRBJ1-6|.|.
TGTGCCAGCAGTGACAGCGATAATTCACCCCTCCACTTT
CASSDSDNSPLHF
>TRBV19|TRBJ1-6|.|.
TGTGCCAGTAGTATACGCTCCTATAATTCACCCCTCAACTTT
CASSIRSYNSPLNF
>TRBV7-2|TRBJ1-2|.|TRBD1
TGTGCCAGCAGCTTAGACAGGGGGGGGTTTGATGGCTACACCTTC
CASSLDRGGFDGYTF
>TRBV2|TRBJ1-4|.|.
TGTGCCAGCAACCCCGCCCAGGGAACTAATGAAAAACTGTTTTTT
CASNPAQGTNEKLFF
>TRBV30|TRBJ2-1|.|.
TGTGCCTGGGACCCCTATGGCGGTGACAATGAGCAGTTCTTC
CAWDPYGGDNEQFF
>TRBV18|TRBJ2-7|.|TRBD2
TGTGCCAGCTCACCATCCTTAGCGGGGGGTTTTGGCGAGCAGTACTTC
CASSPSLAGGFGEQYF
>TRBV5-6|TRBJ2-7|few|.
TGTGCCAGCAGCCGCGGGCCGCAATACGAGCAGTACTTC
CASSRGPQYEQYF
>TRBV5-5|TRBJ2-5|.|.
TGTGCCAGCAGCCGTCAGATGCGGGTGCAAGAGACCCAGTACTTC
CASSRQMRVQETQYF
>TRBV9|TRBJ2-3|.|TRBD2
TGTGCCAGCAGCGAAAATAGCGGGGGGAAGGATTTCACAGATACGCAGTATTTT
CASSENSGGKDFTDTQYF
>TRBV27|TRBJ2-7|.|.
TGTGCCAGCAGTTTATGGAGGGGCTACGAGCAGTACTTC
CASSLWRGYEQYF
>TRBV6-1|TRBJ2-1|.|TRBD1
TGTGCCAGCAGAAGGACAGGGATCGATGAGCAGTTCTTC
CASRRTGIDEQFF
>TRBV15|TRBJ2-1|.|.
TGTGCCACCAGCAGAGGGTTTGGGCAGACGAGCTCCTACAATGAGCAGTTCTTC
CATSRGFGQTSSYNEQFF
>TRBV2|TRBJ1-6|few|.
TGTGCCAGCAGTGCGGGCGGGGGGCAAAATAATTCACCCCTCCACTTT
CASSAGGGQNNSPLHF
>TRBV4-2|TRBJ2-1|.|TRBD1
TGTGCCAGCAGCCCGGCGGACAGGAGGAGCTCCTACAATGAGCAGTTCTTC
CASSPADRRSSYNEQFF
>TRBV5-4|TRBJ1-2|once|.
TGTGCCAGCAGCCCTAACAGAAACTATGGCTACACCTTC
CASSPNRNYGYTF
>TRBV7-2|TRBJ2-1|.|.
TGTGCCAGCAGCCCCGTCGGAGGGTATGAGCAGTTCTTC
CASSPVGGYEQFF
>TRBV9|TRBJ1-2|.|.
TGTGCCAGCAGCTCAACGACAGTCCGGGCGGGCTACACCTTC
CASSSTTVRAGYTF
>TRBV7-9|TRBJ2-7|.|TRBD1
TGTGCCAGCAGCTTGGGACAGAGCCTGTACGTTGAGCAGTACTTC
CASSLGQSLYVEQYF
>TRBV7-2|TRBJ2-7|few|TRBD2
TGTGCCAGCAGTCCCCATAGCGGGGGGCGCGCCTACGAGCAGTACTTC
CASSPHSGGRAYEQYF
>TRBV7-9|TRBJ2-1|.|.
TGTGCCAGCAGCTCACTAGAGGGCGTCCCCTACAATGAGCAGTTCTTC
CASSSLEGVPYNEQFF
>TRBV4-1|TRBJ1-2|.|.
TGCGCCAGCAGCCAAGATTGGCAGGGAGGAGGCTACACCTTC
CASSQDWQGGGYTF
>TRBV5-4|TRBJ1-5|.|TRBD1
TGTGCCAGCAGCCCGAGGGGACAGACTTATAGCAATCAGCCCCAGCATTTT
CASSPRGQTYSNQPQHF
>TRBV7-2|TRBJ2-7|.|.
TGTGCCAGCAGCTTAGACAGAAGCTCCTACGAGCAGTACTTC
CASSLDRSSYEQYF
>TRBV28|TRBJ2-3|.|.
TGTGCCAGCAGTGCAGGGGATCCAGATACGCAGTATTTT
CASSAGDPDTQYF
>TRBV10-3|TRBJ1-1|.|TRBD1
TGTGCCATCGCGGACGGGCCGACAGGGGAGGGTACTGAAGCTTTCTTT
CAIADGPTGEGTEAFF